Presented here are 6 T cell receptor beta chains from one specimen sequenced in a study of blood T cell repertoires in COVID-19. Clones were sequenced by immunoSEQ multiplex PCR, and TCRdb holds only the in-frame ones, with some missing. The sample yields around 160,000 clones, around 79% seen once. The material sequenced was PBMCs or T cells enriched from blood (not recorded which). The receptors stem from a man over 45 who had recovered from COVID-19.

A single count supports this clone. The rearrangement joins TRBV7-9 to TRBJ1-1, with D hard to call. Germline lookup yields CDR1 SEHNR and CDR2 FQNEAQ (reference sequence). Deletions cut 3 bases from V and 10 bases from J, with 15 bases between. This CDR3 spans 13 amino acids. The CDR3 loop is CASSFGDRERAFF. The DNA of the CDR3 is TGTGCCAGCAGCTTCGGGGATAGGGAGAGAGCTTTCTTT.

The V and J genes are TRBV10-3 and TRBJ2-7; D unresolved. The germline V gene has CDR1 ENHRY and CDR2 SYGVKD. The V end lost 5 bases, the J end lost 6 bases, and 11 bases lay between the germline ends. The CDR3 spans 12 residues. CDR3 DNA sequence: TGTGCCATCAGTATTAGTGGCGGCGAGCAGTACTTC. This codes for CAISISGGEQYF.

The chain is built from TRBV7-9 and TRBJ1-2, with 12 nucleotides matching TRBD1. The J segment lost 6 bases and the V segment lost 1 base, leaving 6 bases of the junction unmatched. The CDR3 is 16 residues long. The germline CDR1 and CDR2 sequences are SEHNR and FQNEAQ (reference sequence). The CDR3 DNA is TGTGCCAGCAGCTTAGTGTCGGGGACAGGGGGCGATGGCTACACCTTC. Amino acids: CASSLVSGTGGDGYTF.

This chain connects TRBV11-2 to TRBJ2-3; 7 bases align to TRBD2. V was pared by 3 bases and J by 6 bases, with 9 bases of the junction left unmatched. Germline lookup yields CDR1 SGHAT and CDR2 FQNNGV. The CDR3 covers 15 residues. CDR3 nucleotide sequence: TGTGCCAGCAGCTTCGGGCGGCGGGGGAGCGATACGCAGTATTTT. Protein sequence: CASSFGRRGSDTQYF.

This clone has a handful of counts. The CDR3 region has the DNA TGTGCCAGCAGTACCGACAGGGTCTATGGCTACACCTTC. Translated: CASSTDRVYGYTF. This chain links TRBV6-6 with TRBJ1-2; 7 bases are shared with TRBD1. V lost 5 bases and J lost 4; bases outside the gene matches: 4. Germline V gives CDR1 MNHNY, CDR2 SVGAGI (reference sequence). The CDR3 is 13 amino acids.

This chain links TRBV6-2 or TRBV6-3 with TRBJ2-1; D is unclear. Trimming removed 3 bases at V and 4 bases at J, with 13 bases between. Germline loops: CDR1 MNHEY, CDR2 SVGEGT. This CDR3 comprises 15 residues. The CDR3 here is CASSYWAVTYNEQFF. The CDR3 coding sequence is TGTGCCAGCAGTTATTGGGCAGTTACTTACAATGAGCAGTTCTTC.